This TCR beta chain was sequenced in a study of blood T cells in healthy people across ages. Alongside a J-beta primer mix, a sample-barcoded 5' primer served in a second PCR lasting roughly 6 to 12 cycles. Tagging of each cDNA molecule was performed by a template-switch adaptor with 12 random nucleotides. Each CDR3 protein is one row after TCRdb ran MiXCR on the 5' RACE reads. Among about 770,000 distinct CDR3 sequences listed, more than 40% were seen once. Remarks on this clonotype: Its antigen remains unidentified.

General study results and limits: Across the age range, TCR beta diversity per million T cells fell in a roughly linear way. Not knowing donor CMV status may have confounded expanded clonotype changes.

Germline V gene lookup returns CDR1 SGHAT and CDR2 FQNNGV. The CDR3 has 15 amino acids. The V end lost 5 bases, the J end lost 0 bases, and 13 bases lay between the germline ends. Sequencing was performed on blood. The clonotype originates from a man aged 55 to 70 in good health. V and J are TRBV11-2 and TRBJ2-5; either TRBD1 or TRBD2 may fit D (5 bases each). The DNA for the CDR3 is TGTGCCAGCAGCCTGACCGGGACCAACCAAGAGACCCAGTACTTC. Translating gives CASSLTGTNQETQYF.